This T cell receptor (beta chain) was sequenced during a study of post-analysis software for immune sequencing data. Overall study: The disease courses covered relapsing-remitting, secondary progressive and progressive-relapsing multiple sclerosis.

Prepared libraries of TCR beta cDNA carried unique molecular identifiers. TCRdb fed the PCR reads into MiXCR, producing one record per CDR3 protein. The repertoire holds 550,000 to 700,000 distinct CDR3 sequences, with about 40% as singletons. With respect to this clonotype: No antigen is known for it.

Whole-study findings and limits: Controls' normalized Chao1 diversity significantly exceeded that of multiple sclerosis patients.

Sequencing was done on a sample of blood. The TCR was taken from a girl aged 5-17 years with multiple sclerosis.

The DNA for the CDR3 is TGCAGTGCTTACCGGCGTGTGAGCAATCAGCCCCAGCATTTT. Amino acids: CSAYRRVSNQPQHF. The chain uses TRBV20-1 and TRBJ1-5; D is unclear. CDR3 length: 14 amino acids. Looked up from germline, CDR1 is DFQATT and CDR2 is SNEGSKA (reference sequence). Trimming removed 5 bases from V and 1 base from J, with 12 bases in between.